Below, 13 T cell receptor beta chains from the same sample are listed, as sequenced in a study of neurological immune-mediated disorders. One entry per CDR3 protein results from TCRdb running MiXCR on the 5' RACE reads. There are roughly 62,000 distinct CDR3 sequences in the sample; around 3.8% occur only once, and roughly 2% lies in the top ten. The source material was PBMCs. The receptors originated from a woman aged 45 to 65 with multiple sclerosis.

This clonotype was recorded many times. V is TRBV7-9 and J is TRBJ1-2, with no clear D. This CDR3 region has 14 residues. Germline CDR1 reads SEHNR; CDR2 reads FQNEAQ (reference sequence). V was clipped by 5 bases and J by 4 bases, with 14 bases between them. The CDR3, as DNA: TGTGCCAGCAGCCCTATAACGATCGGCTATGGCTACACCTTC. Translated, it gives CASSPITIGYGYTF.

This clonotype was observed many times. V and J are TRBV5-6 and TRBJ1-6; D not certain. The CDR3 totals 14 residues. CDR1 is SGHDT, CDR2 YYEEEE, per germline. Between the trimmed V and J ends, which lost 1 base and 10 bases, there was a span of 12 bases. The CDR3 nucleotides read TGTGCCAGCAGCTTGAGGGCCGGGGAATCACCCCTCCACTTT. It translates to CASSLRAGESPLHF.

This clonotype was seen many times. The V and J genes are TRBV5-1 and TRBJ1-1; 7 bases agree with TRBD1. The CDR3 contains 15 residues. CDR1 and CDR2 from the germline V gene are SGHRS and YFSETQ. Losses at the gene ends were 3 bases for V and 2 bases for J; bases not matched to a gene: 7. The CDR3 loop is CASSWGGQFNTEAFF. The CDR3 DNA sequence: TGCGCCAGCAGCTGGGGGGGACAGTTCAACACTGAAGCTTTCTTT. Filled out from reference TRBV5-1 and TRBJ1-1, the complete variable domain reads KAGVTQTPRYLIKTRGQQVTLSCSPISGHRSVSWYQQTPGQGLQFLFEYFSETQRNKGNFPGRFSGRQFSNSRSEMNVSTLELGDSALYLCASSWGGQFNTEAFFGQGTRLTVV.

This clonotype was seen many times. The chain joins TRBV5-6 to TRBJ2-1, with 10 bases matching TRBD2. Losses at the gene ends were 4 bases for V and 3 bases for J; bases not matched to a gene: 7. The CDR3 spans 16 residues. The germline V gene has CDR1 SGHDT and CDR2 YYEEEE. CDR3 sequence: CASSPRLAGVYNEQFF. The CDR3 DNA is TGTGCCAGCAGCCCCCGGCTAGCGGGAGTCTACAATGAGCAGTTCTTC.

This clonotype has ten or more counts. The chain recombines TRBV20-1 with TRBJ2-3; D is unresolved. Trimming cost V 3 bases and J 3 bases, with 16 bases left between them. The CDR3 runs to 15 residues. The germline V gene has CDR1 DFQATT and CDR2 SNEGSKA (reference sequence). The CDR3 here is CSASARTFLTDTQYF. CDR3 in DNA: TGCAGTGCTAGCGCAAGGACCTTCCTAACAGATACGCAGTATTTT.

This clonotype was observed many times. The chain couples TRBV5-1 to TRBJ2-5; no definite D call. The CDR3 runs to 13 residues. Deletions cut 0 bases from V and 4 bases from J, with 7 bases between. Germline-derived CDR1 and CDR2 are SGHRS and YFSETQ. As DNA, the CDR3 is TGCGCCAGCAGCTTGGGATCGGTAGAGACCCAGTACTTC. This sequence encodes CASSLGSVETQYF. The whole variable domain, remainder taken from reference TRBV5-1 and TRBJ2-5, is KAGVTQTPRYLIKTRGQQVTLSCSPISGHRSVSWYQQTPGQGLQFLFEYFSETQRNKGNFPGRFSGRQFSNSRSEMNVSTLELGDSALYLCASSLGSVETQYFGPGTRLLVL.

The chain employs TRBV7-6 and TRBJ2-7, with TRBD2 as a possible D gene (6 bases). This CDR3 has 14 residues. Germline assignment: CDR1 SGHVS and CDR2 FNYEAQ. Deletions cut 5 bases from V and 3 bases from J, with 14 bases between. The chain's CDR3 is CASSPSGYSYEQYF. Here the CDR3 DNA reads TGTGCCAGCAGCCCCAGCGGGTACAGCTACGAGCAGTACTTC.

This clonotype was observed a few times. This sequence may be a read error, since a much larger clone differs from it by one base. This sequence joins TRBV18 and TRBJ1-6; the D is unclear. V lost 5 bases, J lost 8 bases, and 7 bases lay in between. This CDR3 comprises 12 residues. Germline V gives CDR1 KGHSH, CDR2 LQKENI. The CDR3 region is CASSTGDSPLHF. The CDR3 coding sequence is TGTGCCAGCTCAACTGGGGATTCACCCCTCCACTTT.

This chain joins TRBV20-1 and TRBJ1-1; D gene unclear. V gave up 3 bases and J gave up 6 bases, with 14 bases separating them. The germline CDR1 and CDR2 sequences are DFQATT and SNEGSKA (reference sequence). The CDR3 runs to 13 residues. For the CDR3, the DNA is TGCAGTGCTAGTACTTCCAGCGTTTCTGAAGCTTTCTTT. Amino acid sequence: CSASTSSVSEAFF.

This clonotype was detected ten times or more. This chain joins TRBV7-9 and TRBJ1-5; D is ambiguous. This CDR3 has 14 amino acids. Looked up from germline, CDR1 is SEHNR and CDR2 is FQNEAQ (reference sequence). Trimming took 1 base from V and 4 from J, leaving 8 bases between them. Here the CDR3 DNA reads TGTGCCAGCAGCTTAGGTCCCCGAAATCAGCCCCAGCATTTT. It yields the protein CASSLGPRNQPQHF.

This clonotype appeared many times. The genes are TRBV11-3 and TRBJ2-7; D is perhaps TRBD1 (5 bases). Germline V gene lookup returns CDR1 SGHNT and CDR2 YENEEA. The V gene lost 0 bases and the J gene lost 6 bases, with 18 bases spanning the gap. The CDR3 spans 16 residues. The CDR3 DNA sequence: TGTGCCAGCAGCTTAGATCCATCGGTCAGGGCGACCGAGCAGTACTTC. It specifies CASSLDPSVRATEQYF.

As concerns this clonotype: One base away lies a much larger clone, so this may be a sequencing read error. The chain uses TRBV10-3 and TRBJ2-7, with D perhaps TRBD1 (6 bases). The CDR3 extends over 12 amino acids. The germline CDR1 and CDR2 sequences are ENHRY and SYGVKD. V shed 7 bases and J shed 7 bases, with 14 bases lying between them. CDR3: CAINTGSKEQYF. CDR3 DNA sequence: TGTGCCATCAATACAGGGAGTAAAGAGCAGTACTTC.

Concerning this clonotype itself: One end of the junction does not line up with germline, which may come from a read error. The genes are TRBV19 and TRBJ1-6; 8 bases line up with TRBD1. The CDR3 covers 14 residues. Looked up from germline, CDR1 is LNHDA and CDR2 is SQIVND (reference sequence). CDR3 sequence reads: CASTPTGVGSPLNF. The CDR3 DNA sequence: TGTGCCAGTACCCCGACAGGGGTAGGGTCACCCCTCAACTTT.